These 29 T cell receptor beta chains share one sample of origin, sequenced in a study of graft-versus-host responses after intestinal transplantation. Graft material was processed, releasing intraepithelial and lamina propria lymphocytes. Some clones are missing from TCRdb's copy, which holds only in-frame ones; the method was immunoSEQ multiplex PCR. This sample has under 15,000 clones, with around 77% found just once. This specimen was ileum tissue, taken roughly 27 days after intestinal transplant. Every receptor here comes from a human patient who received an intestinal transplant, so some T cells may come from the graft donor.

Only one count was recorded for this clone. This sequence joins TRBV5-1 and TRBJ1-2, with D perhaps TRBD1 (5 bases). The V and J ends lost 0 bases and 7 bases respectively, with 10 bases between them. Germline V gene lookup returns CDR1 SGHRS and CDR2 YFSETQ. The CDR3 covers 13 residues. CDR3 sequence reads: CASSLGTTSGYTF. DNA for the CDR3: TGCGCCAGCAGCTTGGGGACAACCTCTGGCTACACCTTC.

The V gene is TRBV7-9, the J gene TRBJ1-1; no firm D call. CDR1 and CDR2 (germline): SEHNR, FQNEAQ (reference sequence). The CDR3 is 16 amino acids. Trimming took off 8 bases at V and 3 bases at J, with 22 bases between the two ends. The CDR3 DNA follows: TGTGCCAGCGGCCCTCCGAGGGAATTGAGCCACACTGAAGCTTTCTTT. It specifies CASGPPRELSHTEAFF.

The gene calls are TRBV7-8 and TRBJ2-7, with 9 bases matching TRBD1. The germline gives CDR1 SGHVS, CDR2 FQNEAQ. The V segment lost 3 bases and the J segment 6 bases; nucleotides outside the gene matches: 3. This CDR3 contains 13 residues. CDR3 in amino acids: CASSFDRGSEQYV. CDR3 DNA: TGTGCCAGCAGCTTTGACAGGGGGTCCGAGCAGTACGTC.

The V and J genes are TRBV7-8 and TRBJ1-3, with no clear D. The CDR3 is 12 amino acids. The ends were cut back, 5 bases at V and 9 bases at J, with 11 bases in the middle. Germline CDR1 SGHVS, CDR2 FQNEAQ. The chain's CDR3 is CASSSRFGTIYF. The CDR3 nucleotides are TGTGCCAGCAGCAGCCGTTTTGGCACCATATATTTT.

CDR3 nucleotide sequence: TGCGCCAGCAGCTTGGGGGAGTACACCGGGGAGCTGTTTTTT. It specifies CASSLGEYTGELFF. The chain has TRBV5-1 and TRBJ2-2; a possible D gene is TRBD2 (5 bases). Germline V gene data show CDR1 as SGHRS and CDR2 as YFSETQ. Trimming shortened V by 0 bases and J by 3 bases, and 6 bases separated the two germline ends. The CDR3 totals 14 residues.

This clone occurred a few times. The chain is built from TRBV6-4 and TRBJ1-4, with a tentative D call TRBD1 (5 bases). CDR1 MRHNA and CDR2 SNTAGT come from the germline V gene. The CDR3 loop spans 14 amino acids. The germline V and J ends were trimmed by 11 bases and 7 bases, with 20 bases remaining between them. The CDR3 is CAPKLGVTGEKLFF. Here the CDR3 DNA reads TGTGCCCCCAAATTAGGGGTAACTGGTGAAAAACTGTTTTTT.

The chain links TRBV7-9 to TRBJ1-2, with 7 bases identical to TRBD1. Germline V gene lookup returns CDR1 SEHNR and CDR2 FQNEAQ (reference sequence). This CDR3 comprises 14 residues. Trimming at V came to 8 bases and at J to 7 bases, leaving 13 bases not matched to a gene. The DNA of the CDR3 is TGTGCCAGCCAACGAGAAGGGGGCGCAATTGGCTACACCTTC. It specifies CASQREGGAIGYTF.

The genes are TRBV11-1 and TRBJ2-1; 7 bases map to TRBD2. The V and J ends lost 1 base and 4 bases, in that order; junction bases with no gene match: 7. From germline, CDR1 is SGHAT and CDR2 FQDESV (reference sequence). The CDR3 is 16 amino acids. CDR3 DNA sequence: TGTGCCAGCAGCTTAGGGGCTAGCGGCCTTTACAATGAGCAGTTCTTC. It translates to CASSLGASGLYNEQFF.

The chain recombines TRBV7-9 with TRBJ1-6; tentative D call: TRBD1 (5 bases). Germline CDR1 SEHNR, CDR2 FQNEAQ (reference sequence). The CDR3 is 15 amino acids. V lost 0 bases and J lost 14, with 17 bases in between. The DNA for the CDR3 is TGTGCCAGCAGCTTAGCGACAGACCCATATTCGGCCCTCCACTTT. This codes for CASSLATDPYSALHF. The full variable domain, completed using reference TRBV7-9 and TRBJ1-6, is DTGVSQNPRHKITKRGQNVTFRCDPISEHNRLYWYRQTLGQGPEFLTYFQNEAQLEKSRLLSDRFSAERPKGSFSTLEIQRTEQGDSAMYLCASSLATDPYSALHFGNGTRLTVT.

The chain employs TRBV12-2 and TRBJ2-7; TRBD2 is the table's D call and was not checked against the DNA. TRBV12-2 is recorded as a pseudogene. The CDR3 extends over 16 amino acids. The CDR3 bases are TGTGCAAGTCGCTTAAGGGAGACTTACGGGTCCCACGAGCAGTACGTC. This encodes CASRLRETYGSHEQYV.

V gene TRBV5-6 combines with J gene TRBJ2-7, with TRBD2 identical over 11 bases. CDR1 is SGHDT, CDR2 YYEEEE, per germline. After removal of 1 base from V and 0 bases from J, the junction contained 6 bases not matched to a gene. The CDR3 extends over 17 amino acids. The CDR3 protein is CASSLTSGGPSSYEQYV. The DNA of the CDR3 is TGTGCCAGCAGCTTGACTAGCGGGGGTCCGAGCTCCTACGAGCAGTACGTC.

The DNA for the CDR3 is TGTGCCAGCAGCTTATCTGGGCTTAGCAATCAGCCCCAGCATTTT. Its translation: CASSLSGLSNQPQHF. J is TRBJ1-5 and V is TRBV11-1; D not certain. V dropped 2 bases and J dropped 0 bases, with 8 bases sitting between them. There are 15 residues in the CDR3. CDR1 and CDR2 from the germline V gene are SGHAT and FQDESV (reference sequence).

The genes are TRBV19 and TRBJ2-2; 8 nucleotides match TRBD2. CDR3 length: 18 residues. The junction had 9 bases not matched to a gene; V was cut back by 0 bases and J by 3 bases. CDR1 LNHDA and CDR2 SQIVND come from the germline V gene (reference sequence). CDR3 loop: CASSIEWARGEDTGELFF. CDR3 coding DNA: TGTGCCAGTAGTATAGAGTGGGCGCGGGGGGAAGACACCGGGGAGCTGTTTTTT.

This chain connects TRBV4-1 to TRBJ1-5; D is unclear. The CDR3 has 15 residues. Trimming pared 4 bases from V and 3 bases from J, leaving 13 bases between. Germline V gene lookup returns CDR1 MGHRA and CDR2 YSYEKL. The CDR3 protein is CASSPGGPSNQPQHF. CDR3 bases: TGCGCCAGCAGCCCCGGAGGGCCCTCCAATCAGCCCCAGCATTTT.

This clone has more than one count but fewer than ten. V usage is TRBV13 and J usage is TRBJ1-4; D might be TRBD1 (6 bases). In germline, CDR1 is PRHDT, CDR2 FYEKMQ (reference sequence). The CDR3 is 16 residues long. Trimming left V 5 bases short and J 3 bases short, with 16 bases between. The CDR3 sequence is CASSSSLRGPNEKLFF. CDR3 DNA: TGTGCCAGCAGCAGCTCTCTCAGGGGCCCTAATGAAAAACTGTTTTTT.

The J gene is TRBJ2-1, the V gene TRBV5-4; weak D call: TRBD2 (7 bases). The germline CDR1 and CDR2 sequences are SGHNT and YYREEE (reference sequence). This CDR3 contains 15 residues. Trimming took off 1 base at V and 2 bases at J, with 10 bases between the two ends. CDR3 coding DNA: TGTGCCAGCAGCTTGCGGGGGGCCCCCTACAATGAGCAGTTCTTC. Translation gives CASSLRGAPYNEQFF. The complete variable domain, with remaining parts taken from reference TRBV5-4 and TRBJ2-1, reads ETGVTQSPTHLIKTRGQQVTLRCSSQSGHNTVSWYQQALGQGPQFIFQYYREEENGRGNFPPRFSGLQFPNYSSELNVNALELDDSALYLCASSLRGAPYNEQFFGPGTRLTVL.

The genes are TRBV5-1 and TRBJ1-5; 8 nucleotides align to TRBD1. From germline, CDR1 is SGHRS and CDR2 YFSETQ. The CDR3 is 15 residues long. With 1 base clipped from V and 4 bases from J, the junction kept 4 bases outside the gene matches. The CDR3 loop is CASSLTGQGNQPQHF. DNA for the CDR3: TGCGCCAGCAGCTTGACTGGACAGGGTAATCAGCCCCAGCATTTT.

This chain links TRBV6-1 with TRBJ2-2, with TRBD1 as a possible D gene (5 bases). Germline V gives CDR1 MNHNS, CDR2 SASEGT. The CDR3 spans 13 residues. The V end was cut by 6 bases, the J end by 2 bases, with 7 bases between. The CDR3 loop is CASRDTNTGELFF. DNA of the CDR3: TGTGCCAGCAGGGACACTAACACCGGGGAGCTGTTTTTT.

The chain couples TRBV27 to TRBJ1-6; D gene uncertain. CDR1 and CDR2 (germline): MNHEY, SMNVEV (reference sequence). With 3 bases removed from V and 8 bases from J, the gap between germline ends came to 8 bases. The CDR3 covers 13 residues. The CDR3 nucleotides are TGTGCCAGCAGTTTCGGACTTTATTCACCCCTCCACTTT. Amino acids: CASSFGLYSPLHF.

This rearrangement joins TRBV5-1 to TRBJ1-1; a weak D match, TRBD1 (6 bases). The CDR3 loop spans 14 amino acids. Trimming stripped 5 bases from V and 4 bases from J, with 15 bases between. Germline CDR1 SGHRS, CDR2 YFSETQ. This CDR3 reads CASRTEGGGTEAFF. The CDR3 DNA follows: TGCGCCAGCAGAACGGAAGGGGGTGGCACTGAAGCTTTCTTT.

The CDR3 DNA follows: TGTGCCAGCAGCTTGCGCGGGGGGTACCAAGAGACCCAGTACTTC. This sequence encodes CASSLRGGYQETQYF. This chain joins TRBV7-9 and TRBJ2-5, with 8 bases lining up with TRBD2. The CDR3 has 15 residues. Germline CDR1 SEHNR, CDR2 FQNEAQ (reference sequence). With V trimmed by 3 bases and J by 0 bases, 3 bases remained unmatched.

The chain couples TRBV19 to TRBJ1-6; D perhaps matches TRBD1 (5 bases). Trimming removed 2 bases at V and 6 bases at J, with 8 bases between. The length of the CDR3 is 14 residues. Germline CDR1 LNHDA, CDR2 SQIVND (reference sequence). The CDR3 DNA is TGTGCCAGTAGTATATCAGGGTTTAATTCACCCCTCCACTTT. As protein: CASSISGFNSPLHF.

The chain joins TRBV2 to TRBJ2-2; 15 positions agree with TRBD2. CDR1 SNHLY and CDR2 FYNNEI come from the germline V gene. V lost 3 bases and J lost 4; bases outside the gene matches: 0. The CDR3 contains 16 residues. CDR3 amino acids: CASSEGLAGGTGELFF. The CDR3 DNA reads TGTGCCAGCAGTGAGGGACTAGCGGGGGGCACCGGGGAGCTGTTTTTT.

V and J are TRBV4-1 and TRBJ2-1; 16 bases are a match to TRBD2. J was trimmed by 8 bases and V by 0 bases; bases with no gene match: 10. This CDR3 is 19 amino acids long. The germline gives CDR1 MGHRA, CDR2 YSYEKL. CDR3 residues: CASSQDEGTSGGAQDEQFF. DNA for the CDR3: TGCGCCAGCAGCCAAGATGAAGGGACTAGCGGGGGGGCCCAGGATGAGCAGTTCTTC.

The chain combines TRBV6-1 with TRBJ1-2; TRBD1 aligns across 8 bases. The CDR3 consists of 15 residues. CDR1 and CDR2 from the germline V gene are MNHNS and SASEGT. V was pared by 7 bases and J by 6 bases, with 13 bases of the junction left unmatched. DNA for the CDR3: TGTGCCAGCACCGACGGACAGGGCCTAAGCGATGGCTACACCTTC. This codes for CASTDGQGLSDGYTF.

As DNA, the CDR3 is TGTGCCAGCAGCCCCTTCCCTTCAGGAGGCTACACCTTC. Its translation is CASSPFPSGGYTF. The rearrangement joins TRBV7-3 to TRBJ1-2; D gene unclear. The germline CDR1 and CDR2 sequences are SGHTA and FQGTGA. This CDR3 is built from 13 residues. Trimming left V 5 bases short and J 8 bases short, with 15 bases between. The whole variable domain, remainder taken from reference TRBV7-3 and TRBJ1-2, is GAGVSQTPSNKVTEKGKYVELRCDPISGHTALYWYRQSLGQGPEFLIYFQGTGAADDSGLPNDRFFAVRPEGSVSTLKIQRTERGDSAVYLCASSPFPSGGYTFGSGTRLTVV.

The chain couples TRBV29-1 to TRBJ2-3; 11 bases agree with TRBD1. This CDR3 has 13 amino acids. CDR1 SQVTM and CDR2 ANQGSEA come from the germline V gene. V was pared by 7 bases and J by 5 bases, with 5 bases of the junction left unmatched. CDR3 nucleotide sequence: TGCAGCGCCGGGGACAGGGGGATAGATACGCAGTATTTT. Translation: CSAGDRGIDTQYF.

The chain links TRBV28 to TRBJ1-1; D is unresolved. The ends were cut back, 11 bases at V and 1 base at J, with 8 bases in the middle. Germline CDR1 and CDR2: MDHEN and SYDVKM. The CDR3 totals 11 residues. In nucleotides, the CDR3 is TGTGCCCACCGGGGGAACACTGAAGCTTTCTTT. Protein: CAHRGNTEAFF.

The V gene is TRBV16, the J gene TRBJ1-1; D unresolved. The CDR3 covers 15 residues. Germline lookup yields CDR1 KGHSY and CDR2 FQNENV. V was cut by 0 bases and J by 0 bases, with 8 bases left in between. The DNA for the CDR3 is TGTGCCAGCAGCCAATCGGCGGGTATGAACACTGAAGCTTTCTTT. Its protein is CASSQSAGMNTEAFF.